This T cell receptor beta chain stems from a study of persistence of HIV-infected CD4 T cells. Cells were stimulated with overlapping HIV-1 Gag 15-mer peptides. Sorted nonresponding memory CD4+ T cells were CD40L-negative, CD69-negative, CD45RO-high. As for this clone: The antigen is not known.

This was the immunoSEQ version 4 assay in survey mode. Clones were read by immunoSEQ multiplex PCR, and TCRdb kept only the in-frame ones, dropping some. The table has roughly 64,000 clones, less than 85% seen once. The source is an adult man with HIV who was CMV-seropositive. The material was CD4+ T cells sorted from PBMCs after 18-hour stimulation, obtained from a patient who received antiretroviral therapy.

The CDR3 DNA reads as TGTGCCAGCAGCCCCGTGGGGACGGCAATTAATGAAAAACTGTTTTTT. Its translation is CASSPVGTAINEKLFF. The chain couples TRBV7-2 to TRBJ1-4; tentatively, D is TRBD1 (5 bases). This CDR3 contains 16 residues. The germline V gene encodes CDR1 SGHTA and CDR2 FQGNSA. Trimming removed 5 bases at V and 4 bases at J, with 17 bases between.